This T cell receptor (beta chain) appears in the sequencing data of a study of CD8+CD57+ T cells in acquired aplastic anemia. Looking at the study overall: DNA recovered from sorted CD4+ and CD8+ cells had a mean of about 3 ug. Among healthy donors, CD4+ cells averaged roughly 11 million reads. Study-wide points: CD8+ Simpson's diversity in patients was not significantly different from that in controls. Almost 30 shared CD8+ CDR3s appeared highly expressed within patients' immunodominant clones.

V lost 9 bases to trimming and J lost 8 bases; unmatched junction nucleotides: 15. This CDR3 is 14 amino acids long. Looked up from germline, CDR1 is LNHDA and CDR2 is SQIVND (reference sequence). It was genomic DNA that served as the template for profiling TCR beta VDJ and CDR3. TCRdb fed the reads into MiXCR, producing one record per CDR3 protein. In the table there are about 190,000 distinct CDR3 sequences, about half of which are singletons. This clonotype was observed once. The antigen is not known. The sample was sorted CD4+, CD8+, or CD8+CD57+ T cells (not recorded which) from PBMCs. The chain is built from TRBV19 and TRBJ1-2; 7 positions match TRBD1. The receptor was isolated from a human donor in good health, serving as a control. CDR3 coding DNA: TGTGCCAGCCCACTGGGGGACAGAGAAGAGGGCTACACCTTC. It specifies CASPLGDREEGYTF.